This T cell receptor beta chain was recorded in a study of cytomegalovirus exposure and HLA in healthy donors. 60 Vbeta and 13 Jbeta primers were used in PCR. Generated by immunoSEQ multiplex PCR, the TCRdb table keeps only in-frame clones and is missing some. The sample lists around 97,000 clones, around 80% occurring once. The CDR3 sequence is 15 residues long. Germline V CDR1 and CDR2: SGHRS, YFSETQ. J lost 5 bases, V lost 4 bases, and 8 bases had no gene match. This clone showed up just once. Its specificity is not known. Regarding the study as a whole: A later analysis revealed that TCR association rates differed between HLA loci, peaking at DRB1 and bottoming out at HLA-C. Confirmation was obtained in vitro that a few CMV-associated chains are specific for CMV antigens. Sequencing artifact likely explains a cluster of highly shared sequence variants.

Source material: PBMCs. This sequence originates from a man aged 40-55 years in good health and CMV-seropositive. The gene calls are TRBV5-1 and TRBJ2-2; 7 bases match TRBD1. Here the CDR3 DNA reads TGCGCCAGCAGCGTCGGGACAGCCCGAACCGGGGAGCTGTTTTTT. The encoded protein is CASSVGTARTGELFF.